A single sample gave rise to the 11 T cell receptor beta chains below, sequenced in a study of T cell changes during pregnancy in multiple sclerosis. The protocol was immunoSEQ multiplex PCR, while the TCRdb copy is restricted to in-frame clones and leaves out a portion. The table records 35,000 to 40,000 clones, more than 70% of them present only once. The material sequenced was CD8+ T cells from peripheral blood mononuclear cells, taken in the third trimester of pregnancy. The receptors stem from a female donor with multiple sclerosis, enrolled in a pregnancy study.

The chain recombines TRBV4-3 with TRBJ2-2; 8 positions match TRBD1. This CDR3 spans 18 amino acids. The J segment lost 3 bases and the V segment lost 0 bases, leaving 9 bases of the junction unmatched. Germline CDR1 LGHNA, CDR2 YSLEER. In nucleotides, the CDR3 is TGCGCCAGCAGCCAAGATTATTGGCAGGGGGCGGACACCGGGGAGCTGTTTTTT. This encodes CASSQDYWQGADTGELFF.

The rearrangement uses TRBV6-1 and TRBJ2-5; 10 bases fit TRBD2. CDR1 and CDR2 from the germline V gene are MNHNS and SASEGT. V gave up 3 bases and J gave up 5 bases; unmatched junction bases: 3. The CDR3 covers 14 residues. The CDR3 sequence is CASSDGSGGETQYF. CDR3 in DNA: TGTGCCAGCAGTGACGGTAGCGGGGGGGAGACCCAGTACTTC.

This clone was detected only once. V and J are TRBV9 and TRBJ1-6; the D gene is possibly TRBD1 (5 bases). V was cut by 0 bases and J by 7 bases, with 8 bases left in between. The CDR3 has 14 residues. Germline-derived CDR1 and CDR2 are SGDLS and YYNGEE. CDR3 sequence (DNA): TGTGCCAGCAGCGTAGGGGGCAGAAATTCACCCCTCCACTTT. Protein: CASSVGGRNSPLHF.

CDR3 loop: CASSPQGRETQYF. CDR3 bases: TGCGCCAGCAGCCCGCAGGGTCGAGAGACCCAGTACTTC. The J gene is TRBJ2-5, the V gene TRBV5-1; D may be TRBD1 (5 bases). Germline CDR1 reads SGHRS; CDR2 reads YFSETQ. With 4 bases removed from V and 4 bases from J, the gap between germline ends came to 11 bases. This CDR3 is built from 13 residues.

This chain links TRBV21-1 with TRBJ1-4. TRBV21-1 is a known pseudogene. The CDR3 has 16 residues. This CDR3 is CASSKPSTPTNEKLFF. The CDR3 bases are TGTGCCAGCAGCAAACCGAGTACGCCGACTAATGAAAAACTGTTTTTT.

The CDR3 coding sequence is TGTGCCAGCGAGGGCATAGCTGAAGCTTTCTTT. Amino acids: CASEGIAEAFF. This chain uses TRBV7-9 with TRBJ1-1; D unresolved. V lost 8 bases and J lost 6, with 10 bases in between. The CDR3 has 11 amino acids. Germline-derived CDR1 and CDR2 are SEHNR and FQNEAQ (reference sequence).

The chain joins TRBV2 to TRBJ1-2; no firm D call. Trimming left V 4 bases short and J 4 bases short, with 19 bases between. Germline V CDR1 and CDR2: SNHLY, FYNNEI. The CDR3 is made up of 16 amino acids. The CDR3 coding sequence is TGTGCCAGCAGTGTTGCGACGGCCCCTAGCCGCTATGGCTACACCTTC. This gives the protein CASSVATAPSRYGYTF.

In DNA, the CDR3 is TGTGCCAGCAGTTTTCAGGGGGCGCAGGTAGCTTTCTTT. Its protein is CASSFQGAQVAFF. The chain carries TRBV27 and TRBJ1-1; 8 positions agree with TRBD1. J gave up 10 bases and V 3 bases, and 7 bases lay outside the gene matches. Germline loops: CDR1 MNHEY, CDR2 SMNVEV (reference sequence). The CDR3 consists of 13 residues.

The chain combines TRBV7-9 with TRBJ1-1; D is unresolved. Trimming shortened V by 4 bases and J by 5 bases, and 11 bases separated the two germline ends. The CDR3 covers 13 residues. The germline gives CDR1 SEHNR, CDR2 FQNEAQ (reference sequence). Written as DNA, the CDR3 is TGTGCCAGCAGCTCGGATGGAGGAACTGAAGCTTTCTTT. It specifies CASSSDGGTEAFF.

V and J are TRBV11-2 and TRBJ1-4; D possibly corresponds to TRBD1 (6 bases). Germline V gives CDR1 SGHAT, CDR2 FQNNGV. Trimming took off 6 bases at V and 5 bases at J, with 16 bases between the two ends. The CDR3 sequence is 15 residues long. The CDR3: CASRPQGQANEKLFF. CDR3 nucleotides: TGTGCCAGCAGGCCTCAGGGGCAAGCGAATGAAAAACTGTTTTTT.

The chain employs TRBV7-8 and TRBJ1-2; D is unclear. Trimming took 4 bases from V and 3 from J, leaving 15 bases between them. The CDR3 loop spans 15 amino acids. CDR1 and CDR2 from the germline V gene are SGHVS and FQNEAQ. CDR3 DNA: TGTGCCAGCAGCTCCAGAATATCTGCATACTATGGCTACACCTTC. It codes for CASSSRISAYYGYTF.